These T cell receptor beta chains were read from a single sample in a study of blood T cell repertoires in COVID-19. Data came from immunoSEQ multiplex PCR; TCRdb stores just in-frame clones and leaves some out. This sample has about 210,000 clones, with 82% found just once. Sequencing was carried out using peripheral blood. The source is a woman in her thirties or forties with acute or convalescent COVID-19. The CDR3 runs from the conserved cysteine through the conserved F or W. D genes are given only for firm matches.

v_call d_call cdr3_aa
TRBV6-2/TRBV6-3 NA CASSYEDILNTEAFF
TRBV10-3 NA CAISESGGNSNQPQHF
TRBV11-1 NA CASSLVNLAEEQYF
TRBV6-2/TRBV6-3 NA CASSYSTPKRGEAFF
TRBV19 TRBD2 CASSPGLAGAVSYEQYF
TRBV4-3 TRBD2 CASSQALGSGRVQQYNEQFF
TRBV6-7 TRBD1 CASSLPDRAGIQYF
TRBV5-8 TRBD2 CASSRGTSGDYNEQFF
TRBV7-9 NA CASTGLANSYEQYF
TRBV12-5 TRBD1 CASGFLRGPGNTIYF
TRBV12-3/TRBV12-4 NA CASSGGLNYEQYF
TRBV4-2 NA CASSGTGFMNTEAFF
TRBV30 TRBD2 CAWSVTSGKGDTQYF
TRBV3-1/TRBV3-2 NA CASSQGGGNTEAFF
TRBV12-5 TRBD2 CASGLRPIAGLTDTQYF
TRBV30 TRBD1 CAWSRDREEPQHF
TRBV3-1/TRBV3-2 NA CASSQAGRGVSGSPLHF
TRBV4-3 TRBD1 CASSRGTGNTNEKLFF
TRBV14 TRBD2 CASSQQREGEQFF
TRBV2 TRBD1 CASAWTGAVGEKLFF
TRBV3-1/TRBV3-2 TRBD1 CASSLWDRTYGYTF
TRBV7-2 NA CASSPGPRSYNEQFF
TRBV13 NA CASSLEGLREGAGYEQYF
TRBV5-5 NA CASSLEGTGNEQFF